This T cell receptor beta chain was observed in a study of blood T cell repertoires in COVID-19. Study at large: Samples representing acute and convalescent COVID-19 were sourced from the United States, Italy and Spain.

For recovered donors of Cohort 3, there were two negative PCRs, clearance, or symptom resolution. This clone was recorded only once. This CDR3 is built from 17 residues. Between the trimmed V and J ends, which lost 1 base and 8 bases, there was a span of 21 bases. CDR1 and CDR2 from the germline V gene are SGDLS and YYNGEE. Sequenced by immunoSEQ multiplex PCR; TCRdb stores in-frame clones only, minus some. The sample carries 250,000 or so clones, approximately 83% recorded once. V gene TRBV9 combines with J gene TRBJ1-4; TRBD1 is a possible D gene (5 bases). What was sequenced was PBMCs or T cells enriched from blood (not recorded which). This sequence was found in a man aged 50-60 years who had recovered from COVID-19. CDR3: CASSVRPLTEPWEKLFF. The CDR3 DNA reads TGTGCCAGCAGCGTAAGACCCTTGACAGAACCTTGGGAAAAACTGTTTTTT.